This TCR beta chain was sequenced for a study of blood T cell repertoires in COVID-19. Germline-derived CDR1 and CDR2 are MNHNY and SVGAGI (reference sequence). V shed 2 bases and J shed 4 bases, with 3 bases lying between them. The CDR3 is 13 residues long. Generated by immunoSEQ multiplex PCR, the TCRdb table keeps only in-frame clones and is missing some. Of 290,000 or so clones in the sample, approximately 91% were seen once. This sequence joins TRBV6-6 and TRBJ1-6; D not resolved. The sequenced sample consisted of peripheral blood. The receptor comes from a woman in her twenties or thirties with COVID-19, enrolled during active disease. CDR3 loop: CASSYPYNSPLHF. The CDR3 coding sequence is TGTGCCAGCAGTTACCCATATAATTCACCCCTCCACTTT.